Detailed here is one T cell receptor beta chain. This sample was taken from a study of cytomegalovirus exposure and HLA in healthy donors. This PCR relied on a set of 60 Vbeta primers and 13 Jbeta primers. Assay used: immunoSEQ multiplex PCR; TCRdb lists only in-frame clones, some missing. This table has approximately 190,000 clones, approximately 88% appearing once. This CDR3 is 16 amino acids long. The ends lost 5 bases at V and 2 bases at J; junction bases unmatched: 5. The germline V gene has CDR1 SGHAT and CDR2 FQNNGV. The material sequenced was PBMCs. The sequence derives from a woman aged 45 to 65 in good health and CMV-seropositive. The gene calls are TRBV11-2 and TRBJ2-3; 12 bases fit TRBD2. The CDR3, as DNA: TGTGCCAGCAGCCTGCGGACTAGCGGGGACACAGATACGCAGTATTTT. Translating it yields CASSLRTSGDTDTQYF.